The 22 T cell receptor beta chains reported below all come from one sample, sequenced in a study of cytomegalovirus exposure and HLA in healthy donors. In the PCR, 60 Vbeta and 13 Jbeta primers were used. Clones were read by immunoSEQ multiplex PCR, and TCRdb kept only the in-frame ones, dropping some. The listing records under 200,000 clones. The source material was PBMCs. The source is a man aged 30 to 39 in good health and CMV-seronegative.

This chain uses TRBV19 with TRBJ2-7; tentatively, D is TRBD2 (6 bases). CDR3 length: 15 amino acids. The germline gives CDR1 LNHDA, CDR2 SQIVND (reference sequence). Trimming removed 3 bases from V and 3 bases from J, with 15 bases in between. CDR3 region: CASSIQGRDHYEQYF. The CDR3 nucleotides read TGTGCCAGTAGTATTCAAGGGCGGGATCACTACGAGCAGTACTTC. The entire variable domain, with the rest obtained from reference TRBV19 and TRBJ2-7, is as follows: DGGITQSPKYLFRKEGQNVTLSCEQNLNHDAMYWYRQDPGQGLRLIYYSQIVNDFQKGDIAEGYSVSREKKESFPLTVTSAQKNPTAFYLCASSIQGRDHYEQYFGPGTRLTVT.

This rearrangement joins TRBV19 to TRBJ2-5; possible D gene TRBD1, 5 bases. V dropped 6 bases and J dropped 3 bases, with 17 bases sitting between them. CDR1 and CDR2 from the germline V gene are LNHDA and SQIVND (reference sequence). The CDR3 length is 15 residues. CDR3 residues: CASSLVGTGEETQYF. CDR3 DNA: TGTGCCAGTAGCCTCGTTGGCACAGGTGAAGAGACCCAGTACTTC.

The chain links TRBV19 to TRBJ1-2; TRBD1 aligns across 12 bases. This CDR3 is 17 amino acids long. Losses at the gene ends were 4 bases for V and 6 bases for J; bases not matched to a gene: 12. CDR1 is LNHDA and CDR2 is SQIVND in the germline V gene (reference sequence). CDR3 in amino acids: CASSTPGTGGARDGYTF. The CDR3 bases are TGTGCCAGTAGTACTCCCGGGACAGGGGGCGCGCGGGATGGCTACACCTTC. Supplemented by reference TRBV19 and TRBJ1-2, the full variable domain reads DGGITQSPKYLFRKEGQNVTLSCEQNLNHDAMYWYRQDPGQGLRLIYYSQIVNDFQKGDIAEGYSVSREKKESFPLTVTSAQKNPTAFYLCASSTPGTGGARDGYTFGSGTRLTVV.

V gene TRBV2 combines with J gene TRBJ2-1, with D maybe TRBD1 (6 bases). The CDR3 has 13 residues. Deletions cut 7 bases from V and 2 bases from J, with 9 bases between. Germline V gene lookup returns CDR1 SNHLY and CDR2 FYNNEI. The CDR3 sequence: CASTGQPYNEQFF. For the CDR3, the DNA is TGTGCCAGCACGGGACAACCCTACAATGAGCAGTTCTTC. Looking up the rest from reference TRBV2 and TRBJ2-1 gives the full variable domain: EPEVTQTPSHQVTQMGQEVILRCVPISNHLYFYWYRQILGQKVEFLVSFYNNEISEKSEIFDDQFSVERPDGSNFTLKIRSTKLEDSAMYFCASTGQPYNEQFFGPGTRLTVL.

This sequence joins TRBV19 and TRBJ1-6; D call uncertain. Germline V gives CDR1 LNHDA, CDR2 SQIVND (reference sequence). V was shortened by 5 bases and J by 7 bases, with 6 bases between the two germline ends. The CDR3 is 12 residues long. The CDR3 nucleotides are TGTGCCAGTAGTCCGCGAAATTCACCCCTCCACTTT. Its translation is CASSPRNSPLHF.

The J gene is TRBJ2-5, the V gene TRBV5-8, with TRBD1 as a possible D gene (6 bases). Between the trimmed V and J ends, which lost 3 bases and 1 base, there was a span of 10 bases. The CDR3 consists of 14 residues. Germline V CDR1 and CDR2: SGHTS, YDEGEE. In nucleotides, the CDR3 is TGTGCCAGCAGCTCTGGACAGTTCCAAGAGACCCAGTACTTC. Protein: CASSSGQFQETQYF.

This chain uses TRBV11-3 with TRBJ2-1; the D gene is possibly TRBD1 (5 bases). CDR1 is SGHNT and CDR2 is YENEEA in the germline V gene. V lost 4 bases and J lost 6, with 13 bases in between. This CDR3 region has 14 residues. The CDR3 here is CASSSRTIGNEQFF. The CDR3 DNA sequence: TGTGCCAGCAGCTCCCGGACAATTGGCAATGAGCAGTTCTTC.

The chain uses TRBV28 and TRBJ2-3; 13 bases are shared with TRBD2. Germline loops: CDR1 MDHEN, CDR2 SYDVKM. V lost 6 bases to trimming and J lost 8 bases; unmatched junction nucleotides: 11. This CDR3 spans 16 amino acids. The chain's CDR3 is CASSSHGTSGTLTQYF. The CDR3 DNA follows: TGTGCCAGCAGCTCCCACGGGACTAGCGGGACCCTTACGCAGTATTTT.

The CDR3, as DNA: TGTGCCAGCAGCCAAGATTCTAGCCGGGAGACCCAGTACTTC. Its protein product is CASSQDSSRETQYF. The V and J genes are TRBV4-2 and TRBJ2-5; maybe TRBD2 (5 bases). V lost 0 bases and J lost 5, with 10 bases in between. Germline V CDR1 and CDR2: LGHNA, YNFKEQ. The CDR3 spans 14 residues.

The rearrangement joins TRBV19 to TRBJ1-2; 8 bases align to TRBD1. After removal of 5 bases from V and 0 bases from J, the junction contained 5 bases not matched to a gene. The CDR3 runs 15 residues. Germline V CDR1 and CDR2: LNHDA, SQIVND (reference sequence). The CDR3 here is CASSYGQGANYGYTF. In DNA, the CDR3 is TGTGCCAGTAGTTACGGACAGGGAGCTAACTATGGCTACACCTTC.

This sequence joins TRBV5-1 and TRBJ2-7; 8 bases match TRBD1. Losses at the gene ends were 0 bases for V and 4 bases for J; bases not matched to a gene: 9. This CDR3 spans 16 amino acids. Germline V gene lookup returns CDR1 SGHRS and CDR2 YFSETQ. The CDR3 region has the DNA TGCGCCAGCAGCTTGGGCGGAACAGGGGGGTATTACGAGCAGTACTTC. Encoded protein: CASSLGGTGGYYEQYF.

The CDR3 coding sequence is TGCGCCAGCACCTTTACCGGGACAGAGCTACATGGCTACACCTTC. It yields the protein CASTFTGTELHGYTF. The chain combines TRBV5-1 with TRBJ1-2; 7 bases match TRBD1. CDR1 and CDR2 from the germline V gene are SGHRS and YFSETQ. This CDR3 is built from 15 residues. The V gene end was trimmed by 6 bases and the J gene end by 6 bases; junction bases not matched to a gene: 14. Full variable domain (missing parts from reference TRBV5-1 and TRBJ1-2): KAGVTQTPRYLIKTRGQQVTLSCSPISGHRSVSWYQQTPGQGLQFLFEYFSETQRNKGNFPGRFSGRQFSNSRSEMNVSTLELGDSALYLCASTFTGTELHGYTFGSGTRLTVV.

J is TRBJ2-7 and V is TRBV19, with TRBD1 identical over 10 bases. The germline V gene encodes CDR1 LNHDA and CDR2 SQIVND (reference sequence). The CDR3 has 16 residues. With 5 bases clipped from V and 2 bases from J, the junction kept 9 bases outside the gene matches. CDR3 loop: CASSAPGTGDPYEQYF. The CDR3 nucleotides read TGTGCCAGTAGTGCCCCCGGGACAGGGGATCCCTACGAGCAGTACTTC.

J is TRBJ1-2 and V is TRBV28, with D possibly being TRBD1 (5 bases). Trimming left V 4 bases short and J 0 bases short, with 18 bases between. In germline, CDR1 is MDHEN, CDR2 SYDVKM. The CDR3 consists of 17 residues. CDR3 sequence reads: CASSSPVGGGPNYGYTF. The CDR3 DNA follows: TGTGCCAGCAGTTCCCCCGTGGGGGGTGGACCTAACTATGGCTACACCTTC.

This sequence joins TRBV5-1 and TRBJ2-5; D uncertain. The ends were cut back, 0 bases at V and 6 bases at J, with 15 bases in the middle. The germline V gene encodes CDR1 SGHRS and CDR2 YFSETQ. The CDR3 is 15 residues long. The CDR3 region is CASSLELLSRQTQYF. The CDR3 coding sequence is TGCGCCAGCAGCTTGGAGCTGCTGTCCCGCCAGACCCAGTACTTC.

This chain joins TRBV5-1 and TRBJ1-2; no reliable D call. Looked up from germline, CDR1 is SGHRS and CDR2 is YFSETQ. V was pared by 0 bases and J by 6 bases, with 9 bases between. This CDR3 comprises 13 residues. Here the CDR3 DNA reads TGCGCCAGCAGCTTGGATCAGGCCCATGGCTACACCTTC. Amino acids: CASSLDQAHGYTF.

The chain uses TRBV7-9 and TRBJ2-1, with D uncertain. The CDR3 is 12 amino acids. Germline lookup yields CDR1 SEHNR and CDR2 FQNEAQ (reference sequence). Trimming removed 4 bases at V and 7 bases at J, with 8 bases between. CDR3 residues: CASSSSWNEQFF. In DNA form, the CDR3 reads TGTGCCAGCAGCTCAAGCTGGAATGAGCAGTTCTTC.

The genes are TRBV19 and TRBJ2-1, with 10 bases aligning to TRBD2. The ends lost 2 bases at V and 2 bases at J; junction bases unmatched: 3. Looked up from germline, CDR1 is LNHDA and CDR2 is SQIVND (reference sequence). The CDR3 totals 16 residues. The CDR3 DNA sequence: TGTGCCAGTAGTATAAGCGGGGGGGGTGCCTACAATGAGCAGTTCTTC. This translates into CASSISGGGAYNEQFF.

The chain employs TRBV27 and TRBJ2-5; weak D call: TRBD1 (7 bases). The ends were cut back, 4 bases at V and 5 bases at J, with 11 bases in the middle. The CDR3 extends over 13 amino acids. Germline values: CDR1 MNHEY, CDR2 SMNVEV (reference sequence). CDR3 nucleotide sequence: TGTGCCAGCAGTTCCAGGGGGAGGGAGACCCAGTACTTC. Translated, it gives CASSSRGRETQYF.

The chain has TRBV30 and TRBJ2-7; weak D call: TRBD1 (5 bases). The CDR3 has 15 amino acids. Germline V gene data show CDR1 as GTSNPN and CDR2 as SVGIG (reference sequence). With 0 bases removed from V and 4 bases from J, the gap between germline ends came to 16 bases. The CDR3 nucleotides read TGTGCCTGGAGTGTGTGGACCGGCACAGGTTACGAGCAGTACTTC. Its protein product is CAWSVWTGTGYEQYF.

This chain joins TRBV5-4 and TRBJ1-4; D might be TRBD1 (5 bases). There are 16 residues in the CDR3. Germline loops: CDR1 SGHNT, CDR2 YYREEE (reference sequence). With 3 bases removed from V and 4 bases from J, the gap between germline ends came to 16 bases. The CDR3 DNA is TGTGCCAGCAGCTATCGCGTGGGGCTAGTTAATGAAAAACTGTTTTTT. Residues: CASSYRVGLVNEKLFF. The whole variable domain, filled in from reference TRBV5-4 and TRBJ1-4, reads ETGVTQSPTHLIKTRGQQVTLRCSSQSGHNTVSWYQQALGQGPQFIFQYYREEENGRGNFPPRFSGLQFPNYSSELNVNALELDDSALYLCASSYRVGLVNEKLFFGSGTQLSVL.

The chain couples TRBV11-1 to TRBJ2-2; 7 positions agree with TRBD2. V trimming: 4 bases; J trimming: 4 bases; junction bases outside the gene matches: 6. The CDR3 totals 15 residues. CDR1 and CDR2 (germline): SGHAT, FQDESV (reference sequence). CDR3 region: CASSWTGGITGELFF. The CDR3 DNA is TGTGCCAGCAGCTGGACGGGAGGTATCACCGGGGAGCTGTTTTTT.